This T cell receptor (beta chain) was retrieved from a study of beta chain features in type 1 diabetes. Germline-derived CDR1 and CDR2 are SEHNR and FQNEAQ (reference sequence). With 3 bases clipped from V and 5 bases from J, the junction kept 2 bases outside the gene matches. This CDR3 spans 14 amino acids. Reverse transcribing all isolated RNA meant expressed TCRB transcripts were sequenced. Sequenced by immunoSEQ multiplex PCR; TCRdb stores in-frame clones only, minus some. The sample has about 900,000 clones; roughly 15% are singletons. Heparinised blood was drawn once per donor, averaging about 116 mL.

The clonotype comes from a woman aged 18-29 years in good health. Source material: naive CD4+ T cells from blood. This chain connects TRBV7-9 to TRBJ2-5; 11 positions match TRBD2. The CDR3 sequence: CASSFPSGRETQYF. In DNA, the CDR3 is TGTGCCAGCAGCTTCCCTAGCGGGAGGGAGACCCAGTACTTC.